These T cell receptor beta chains were read from a single sample in a study of CD8+ T cells in alopecia areata. Measured with immunoSEQ multiplex PCR; TCRdb has only the in-frame clones, and not every one. The repertoire holds hundreds of thousands of clones, with about 60% as singletons. The sequencing here drew on CD4+ T cells sorted from blood, taken around week 53, from a patient treated with tofacitinib. These TCRs come from a human donor with alopecia areata. Each CDR3 is given with its conserved first and last residue. The D gene is left open where the match is weak. Size is omitted from some rows. Given values are once, few, many or a class for expanded clones.

>TRBD2|TRBJ2-1|once|TRBV29-1
CSVSSGKGNEQFF
TGCAGCGTTTCCAGCGGGAAAGGGAATGAGCAGTTCTTC
>.|TRBJ1-5|.|TRBV30
CAWSRGVRGNQPQHF
TGTGCCTGGAGCCGGGGGGTCCGAGGCAATCAGCCCCAGCATTTT
>.|TRBJ1-1|few|TRBV29-1
CSAMTVNTEAFF
TGCAGCGCCATGACAGTGAACACTGAAGCTTTCTTT
>TRBD2|TRBJ2-2|few|TRBV29-1
CSVEGIAGVNTGELFF
TGCAGCGTTGAAGGGATAGCGGGGGTGAACACCGGGGAGCTGTTTTTT
>.|TRBJ1-1|.|TRBV30
CAWSVGENTEAFF
TGTGCCTGGAGTGTAGGGGAGAACACTGAAGCTTTCTTT
>.|TRBJ1-1|.|TRBV29-1
CSVERGMRTEAFF
TGCAGCGTTGAAAGGGGGATGCGGACTGAAGCTTTCTTT
>.|TRBJ2-7|.|TRBV5-6
CASRQTVYEQYF
TGTGCCAGCAGACAGACAGTTTACGAGCAGTACTTC
>.|TRBJ1-6|.|TRBV30
CAWSVTSRPLHF
TGTGCCTGGAGTGTAACCTCACGGCCCCTCCACTTT
>TRBD1|TRBJ2-5|.|TRBV10-3
CAISETGGGTQYF
TGTGCCATCAGTGAAACAGGGGGCGGGACCCAGTACTTC
>.|TRBJ1-2|.|TRBV15
CATSRDRSGGYTF
TGTGCCACCAGCAGAGATAGATCCGGCGGCTACACCTTC
>.|TRBJ2-3|.|TRBV5-1
CASSSSVSTDTQYF
TGCGCCAGCAGCTCTAGCGTTAGCACAGATACGCAGTATTTT
>TRBD1|TRBJ1-1|.|TRBV5-1
CASSLRMGQGAEAFF
TGCGCCAGCAGCTTAAGAATGGGACAGGGCGCTGAAGCTTTCTTT
>.|TRBJ2-1|few|TRBV12-5
CASGLVRRDLNSYNEQFF
TGTGCTAGTGGTTTGGTACGGAGGGACCTAAACTCCTACAATGAGCAGTTCTTC
>.|TRBJ2-1|few|TRBV29-1
CSVDPLGDEQFF
TGCAGCGTTGACCCACTGGGGGATGAGCAGTTCTTC
>.|TRBJ1-1|.|TRBV29-1
CSVGPQAMNTEAFF
TGCAGCGTGGGGCCGCAGGCTATGAACACTGAAGCTTTCTTT
>.|TRBJ2-2|.|TRBV29-1
CSVVGADTGELFF
TGCAGCGTTGTGGGGGCGGACACCGGGGAGCTGTTTTTT
>.|TRBJ2-7|.|TRBV30
CAWVRSGSSYEQYF
TGTGCCTGGGTCCGGTCCGGGTCCTCCTACGAGCAGTACTTC
>.|TRBJ1-5|once|TRBV7-2
CASSTLETAPQHF
TGTGCCAGCAGCACCCTAGAAACAGCCCCACAGCATTTT
>.|TRBJ2-7|.|TRBV27
CASSLSEGVEQYF
TGTGCCAGCAGTTTAAGCGAGGGGGTCGAGCAGTACTTC
>.|TRBJ1-1|few|TRBV7-9
CASSIGPAGNTEAFF
TGTGCCAGCAGTATAGGACCGGCCGGTAACACTGAAGCTTTCTTT
>TRBD2|TRBJ2-1|.|TRBV5-1
CASSPWTSGAYNEQFF
TGCGCCAGCAGCCCCTGGACTAGCGGGGCGTACAATGAGCAGTTCTTC
>.|TRBJ2-3|.|TRBV7-9
CASSLAGTGRTDTQYF
TGTGCCAGCAGCTTAGCGGGAACAGGACGCACAGATACGCAGTATTTT
>TRBD1|TRBJ2-3|few|TRBV2
CASSDRGGTDTQYF
TGTGCCAGCTCCGACAGGGGCGGCACAGATACGCAGTATTTT
>.|TRBJ1-2|.|TRBV2
CASSDLAGNYGYTF
TGTGCCAGCAGTGATTTGGCAGGAAACTATGGCTACACCTTC
>TRBD1|TRBJ1-5|.|TRBV5-1
CASSTGTGERPQHF
TGCGCCAGCAGCACCGGGACAGGGGAAAGGCCCCAGCATTTT
>TRBD1|TRBJ1-1|.|TRBV19
CASRFTGGPMNTEAFF
TGTGCCAGTAGGTTTACAGGGGGCCCCATGAACACTGAAGCTTTCTTT
>.|TRBJ2-1|.|TRBV15
CATSRDPNNYNEQFF
TGTGCCACCAGCAGAGATCCTAACAACTACAATGAGCAGTTCTTC
>TRBD1|TRBJ2-1|few|TRBV10-3
CASSGQGNSREQFF
TGTGCCAGCTCCGGACAGGGAAATTCGCGTGAGCAGTTCTTC
>TRBD1|TRBJ2-7|few|TRBV29-1
CSVWDRRYEQYF
TGCAGCGTTTGGGACAGGAGGTACGAGCAGTACTTC
>TRBD1|TRBJ2-7|few|TRBV6-1
CASSERGQLSSYEQYF
TGTGCCAGCAGTGAACGGGGACAGCTAAGCTCCTACGAGCAGTACTTC
>.|TRBJ1-6|.|TRBV14
CASSQALGRDTSPLHF
TGTGCCAGCAGCCAAGCCCTCGGGAGGGATACTTCACCCCTCCACTTT
>.|TRBJ2-2|.|TRBV5-1
CASSGGPGTGELFF
TGCGCCAGCAGCGGGGGCCCCGGCACCGGGGAGCTGTTTTTT
>.|TRBJ2-7|.|TRBV11-2
CASSLDRVRANSYEQYF
TGTGCCAGCAGCTTAGACCGGGTCAGGGCGAACTCCTACGAGCAGTACTTC
>.|TRBJ1-5|.|TRBV9
CASSVGSHSTQPQHF
TGTGCCAGCAGCGTAGGTAGTCACTCAACCCAGCCCCAGCATTTT
>.|TRBJ2-3|few|TRBV29-1
CSVEDIGRTSDTQYF
TGCAGCGTTGAAGATATTGGACGGACTTCAGATACGCAGTATTTT
>.|TRBJ2-2|once|TRBV5-1
CASSFRVDTGELFF
TGCGCCAGCAGCTTCCGGGTTGACACCGGGGAGCTGTTTTTT
>TRBD1|TRBJ2-7|few|TRBV7-2
CASSSRQGPSYEQYF
TGTGCCAGCAGCTCACGACAGGGTCCGTCCTACGAGCAGTACTTC
>.|TRBJ2-6|.|TRBV6-6
CASSPPDSGANVLTF
TGTGCCAGCAGCCCCCCAGACTCTGGGGCCAACGTCCTGACTTTC
>.|TRBJ2-3|few|TRBV10-3
CAISETESTDTQYF
TGTGCCATCAGTGAAACAGAGTCCACAGATACGCAGTATTTT
>.|TRBJ2-5|few|TRBV4-3
CASSQVPLASETQYF
TGCGCCAGCAGCCAAGTCCCTCTAGCGTCGGAGACCCAGTACTTC
>.|TRBJ1-4|few|TRBV12-5
CASGMGFGNEKLFF
TGTGCTAGTGGTATGGGGTTCGGTAATGAAAAACTGTTTTTT
>.|TRBJ2-7|.|TRBV7-2
CASSLSFFQDYEQYF
TGTGCCAGCAGCTTATCTTTTTTTCAGGACTACGAGCAGTACTTC
>TRBD1|TRBJ2-7|.|TRBV25-1
CASSEHGTGDPYEQYF
TGTGCCAGCAGTGAACATGGGACAGGGGACCCCTACGAGCAGTACTTC
>.|TRBJ1-1|.|TRBV29-1
CIGGLTEAFF
TGCATCGGGGGGCTCACTGAAGCTTTCTTT
>.|TRBJ1-2|.|TRBV5-6
CASSLGLWAVADYGYTF
TGTGCCAGCAGCTTGGGTTTATGGGCGGTTGCGGACTATGGCTACACCTTC
>TRBD1|TRBJ2-3|.|TRBV5-1
CASSFRTGDTDTQYF
TGCGCCAGCAGCTTTAGGACAGGGGACACAGATACGCAGTATTTT
>.|TRBJ2-7|.|TRBV30
CAYRDSNYEQYF
TGTGCATACCGGGACTCCAACTACGAGCAGTACTTC
>.|TRBJ1-1|.|TRBV14
CASSENLNTEAFF
TGTGCCAGCAGCGAAAACTTGAACACTGAAGCTTTCTTT
>TRBD1|TRBJ1-2|few|TRBV30
CAWRLTGGDYGYTF
TGTGCCTGGAGACTGACAGGGGGTGACTATGGCTACACCTTC
>TRBD2|TRBJ2-5|.|TRBV4-3
CASSSIAGVETQYF
TGCGCCAGCAGCTCGATAGCGGGGGTAGAGACCCAGTACTTC
>.|TRBJ2-3|.|TRBV20-1
CSAGSTDTQYF
TGCAGTGCCGGCAGCACAGATACGCAGTATTTT
>.|TRBJ2-2|.|TRBV4-3
CASSHVAKKTGELFF
TGCGCCAGCAGCCACGTAGCGAAGAAAACCGGGGAGCTGTTTTTT